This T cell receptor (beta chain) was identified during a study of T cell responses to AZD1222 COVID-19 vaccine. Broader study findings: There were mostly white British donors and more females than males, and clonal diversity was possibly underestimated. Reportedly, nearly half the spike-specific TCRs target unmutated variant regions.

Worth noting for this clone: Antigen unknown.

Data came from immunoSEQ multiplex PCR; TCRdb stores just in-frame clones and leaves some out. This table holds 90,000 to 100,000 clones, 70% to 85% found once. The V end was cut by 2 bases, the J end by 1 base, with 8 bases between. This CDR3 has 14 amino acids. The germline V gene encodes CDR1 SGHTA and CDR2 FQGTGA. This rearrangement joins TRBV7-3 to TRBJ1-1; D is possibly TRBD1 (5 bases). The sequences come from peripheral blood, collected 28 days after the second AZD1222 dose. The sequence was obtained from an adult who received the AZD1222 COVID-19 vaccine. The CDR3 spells CASSLQGKNTEAFF. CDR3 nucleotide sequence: TGTGCCAGCAGCTTACAGGGTAAGAACACTGAAGCTTTCTTT.